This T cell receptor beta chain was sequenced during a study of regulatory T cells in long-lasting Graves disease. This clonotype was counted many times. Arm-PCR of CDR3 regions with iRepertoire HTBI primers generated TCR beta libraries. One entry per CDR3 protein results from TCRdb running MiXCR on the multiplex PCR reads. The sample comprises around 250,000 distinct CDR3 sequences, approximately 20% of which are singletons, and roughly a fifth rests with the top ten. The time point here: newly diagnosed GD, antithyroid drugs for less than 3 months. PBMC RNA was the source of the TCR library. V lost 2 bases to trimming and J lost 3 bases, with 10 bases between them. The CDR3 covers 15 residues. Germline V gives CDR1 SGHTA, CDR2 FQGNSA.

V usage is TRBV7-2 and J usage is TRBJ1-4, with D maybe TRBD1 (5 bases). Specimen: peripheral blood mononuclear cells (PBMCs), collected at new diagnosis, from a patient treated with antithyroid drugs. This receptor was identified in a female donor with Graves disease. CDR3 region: CASSLLDSANEKLFF. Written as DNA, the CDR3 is TGTGCCAGCAGCTTATTAGACAGCGCTAATGAAAAACTGTTTTTT. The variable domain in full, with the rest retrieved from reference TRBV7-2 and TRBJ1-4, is GAGVSQSPSNKVTEKGKDVELRCDPISGHTALYWYRQSLGQGLEFLIYFQGNSAPDKSGLPSDRFSAERTGGSVSTLTIQRTQQEDSAVYLCASSLLDSANEKLFFGSGTQLSVL.